Listed here are 22 T cell receptor beta chains from one sample, sequenced in a study of molecular identifiers for immune sequencing clone quantification. From the PCR reads, TCRdb called clonotypes with MiXCR, one entry per CDR3 protein. The sample shows roughly 71,000 distinct CDR3 sequences, less than 20% of them seen only once. The sample consisted of naive CD8+ T cells from blood, with Jurkat cell RNA spiked in. The subset denotes: FACS-sorted CD8+CD4-CCR7+CD45RA+ naive T cells. The receptors were gathered from a human donor in good health. Some libraries in this study had Jurkat cell RNA spiked in.

To note about this clonotype: A clone one base away is much larger, so this may be a read error. Since no conserved phenylalanine or tryptophan closes the CDR3, a read error is the likely cause. The rearrangement links TRBV27 to TRBJ1-5; 8 nucleotides agree with TRBD1. The V segment lost 6 bases and the J segment 7 bases; nucleotides outside the gene matches: 8. From germline, CDR1 is MNHEY and CDR2 SMNVEV (reference sequence). This CDR3 is built from 14 residues. CDR3 DNA: TGTGCCAGCAGCACGGACAGGGCAGACCAGCCCCAGCATGTT. Translated, it gives CASSTDRADQPQHV.

To note about this clonotype: A much larger clone lies one base from this, so it may be a read error. The chain recombines TRBV7-8 with TRBJ1-4; D possibly corresponds to TRBD1 (5 bases). V was clipped by 5 bases and J by 7 bases, with 14 bases between them. The CDR3 sequence is 14 residues long. From germline, CDR1 is SGHVS and CDR2 FQNEAQ. The CDR3, as DNA: TGTGCCAGCAGCGCCGACTGGAGGGGTGAAAAACTGTTTTTT. It specifies CASSADWRGEKLFF.

This clonotype was counted many times. V gene TRBV13 combines with J gene TRBJ2-3; possible D gene TRBD2, 6 bases. Trimming took off 3 bases at V and 6 bases at J, with 16 bases between the two ends. The germline CDR1 and CDR2 sequences are PRHDT and FYEKMQ (reference sequence). This CDR3 is built from 15 residues. The CDR3 sequence is CASSLSPGVADTQYF. CDR3 DNA sequence: TGTGCCAGCAGCTTGTCGCCGGGAGTGGCGGATACGCAGTATTTT.

This clonotype has ten or more counts. This rearrangement joins TRBV20-1 to TRBJ1-1, with 11 nucleotides matching TRBD1. This CDR3 has 18 amino acids. The J segment lost 0 bases and the V segment lost 1 base, leaving 10 bases of the junction unmatched. Germline V gene lookup returns CDR1 DFQATT and CDR2 SNEGSKA (reference sequence). The CDR3 reads CSARGIWDRGEMNTEAFF. The CDR3 DNA is TGCAGTGCTAGAGGGATATGGGACAGGGGGGAGATGAACACTGAAGCTTTCTTT.

The table lists this clonotype with many counts. This chain joins TRBV28 and TRBJ2-7; D perhaps matches TRBD1 (5 bases). Looked up from germline, CDR1 is MDHEN and CDR2 is SYDVKM. This CDR3 comprises 15 residues. V was shortened by 3 bases and J by 4 bases, with 16 bases between the two germline ends. The DNA of the CDR3 is TGTGCCAGCAGTTTGTTTCGACTTGCAGGGTACGAGCAGTACTTC. It translates to CASSLFRLAGYEQYF.

This clonotype was detected ten times or more. The CDR3, as DNA: TGTGCCAGCAGCTTACCCCGGGGAATAGAAGCGACCCAGTACTTC. This encodes CASSLPRGIEATQYF. The rearrangement uses TRBV7-9 and TRBJ2-5; possible D gene TRBD2, 5 bases. CDR3 length equals 15 residues. The germline V gene has CDR1 SEHNR and CDR2 FQNEAQ (reference sequence). V lost 2 bases to trimming and J lost 7 bases, with 17 bases between them.

On this clonotype itself: Just one base apart from a much larger clone, this may be a read error. This chain uses TRBV30 with TRBJ2-1; D is unclear. The germline CDR1 and CDR2 sequences are GTSNPN and SVGIG (reference sequence). The CDR3 has 12 amino acids. CDR3 residues: CARSVNRPEQFF. CDR3 coding DNA: TGTGCCCGGAGTGTAAACCGGCCTGAGCAGTTCTTC.

In nucleotides, the CDR3 is TGTGCCAGCAGCTACGAACAGACTAGCGGGAGTGGGTTTTTCGGGGAGCTGTTTTTT. This gives the protein CASSYEQTSGSGFFGELFF. The chain has TRBV6-2 or TRBV6-3 and TRBJ2-2; 12 bases fit TRBD2. The CDR3 covers 19 residues. CDR1 and CDR2 from the germline V gene are MNHEY and SVGEGT. V lost 6 bases, J lost 7 bases, and 18 bases stayed unmatched.

This clonotype has a count of ten or more. The gene calls are TRBV30 and TRBJ2-5; D is ambiguous. V dropped 0 bases and J dropped 5 bases, with 10 bases sitting between them. Germline loops: CDR1 GTSNPN, CDR2 SVGIG (reference sequence). The CDR3 totals 13 residues. The CDR3 nucleotides are TGTGCCTGGAGTGTACTTCAGGCGGAGACCCAGTACTTC. It translates to CAWSVLQAETQYF.

At least ten counts were recorded for this clonotype. The genes are TRBV12-3 or TRBV12-4 and TRBJ2-3; TRBD2 might be the D (5 bases). The CDR3 contains 15 residues. With 6 bases removed from V and 2 bases from J, the gap between germline ends came to 15 bases. This CDR3 is CASRGIGLATDTQYF. DNA of the CDR3: TGTGCCAGCAGAGGTATAGGACTCGCCACAGATACGCAGTATTTT.

The genes are TRBV5-6 and TRBJ2-1, with 7 bases fitting TRBD1. The CDR3 is 17 residues long. The germline V gene encodes CDR1 SGHDT and CDR2 YYEEEE. V was pared by 4 bases and J by 8 bases, with 18 bases of the junction left unmatched. The CDR3 sequence is CASSRQGRYYSTHEQFF. For the CDR3, the DNA is TGTGCCAGCAGCCGACAGGGTCGGTATTACTCAACCCATGAGCAGTTCTTC.

As for this clonotype: A much more abundant neighbour one base away suggests this may be a read error. This sequence joins TRBV7-2 and TRBJ2-7, with TRBD2 as a possible D gene (5 bases). From germline, CDR1 is SGHTA and CDR2 FQGNSA. This CDR3 is built from 13 residues. CDR3 nucleotides: TGTGCCAGCAGCCCAGTCCCCGACTACGAGCAGCACTTC. Amino acids: CASSPVPDYEQHF.

This clonotype was picked up many times. The V gene is TRBV7-3, the J gene TRBJ2-3; 10 bases are a match to TRBD1. V trimming: 5 bases; J trimming: 6 bases; junction bases outside the gene matches: 5. The CDR3 contains 14 residues. CDR1 is SGHTA and CDR2 is FQGTGA in the germline V gene. CDR3 residues: CASSGTGAMDTQYF. The CDR3 DNA follows: TGTGCCAGCAGCGGGACAGGGGCTATGGATACGCAGTATTTT.

This clonotype was seen ten or more times. This chain connects TRBV15 to TRBJ2-7; D tentatively reads TRBD1 or TRBD2 (5 bases each). The length of the CDR3 is 15 residues. V was shortened by 4 bases and J by 9 bases, with 22 bases between the two germline ends. CDR1 is LNHNV and CDR2 is YYDKDF in the germline V gene (reference sequence). CDR3 in DNA: TGTGCCACCAGCACTCCCGGGACCGGAAACCTCGTGCAGTACTTC. Its translation is CATSTPGTGNLVQYF.

About this clonotype itself: This could be a read error, since a much larger clone is one nucleotide away. J is TRBJ2-3 and V is TRBV5-1, with a weak D call TRBD2 (5 bases). V was shortened by 0 bases and J by 1 base, with 9 bases between the two germline ends. The CDR3 is made up of 15 amino acids. The germline V gene encodes CDR1 SGHRS and CDR2 YFSETQ. The DNA for the CDR3 is TGCGCCAGCAGCTTGGATCCAGCGGGCACAGATACGCAGTATTTT. It is translated as CASSLDPAGTDTQYF. The variable domain in full, completed from reference TRBV5-1 and TRBJ2-3, reads KAGVTQTPRYLIKTRGQQVTLSCSPISGHRSVSWYQQTPGQGLQFLFEYFSETQRNKGNFPGRFSGRQFSNSRSEMNVSTLELGDSALYLCASSLDPAGTDTQYFGPGTRLTVL.

A remark on this clonotype: Given a much more abundant clone one base away, this may be a read error. J is TRBJ2-7 and V is TRBV5-3, with 7 bases that match TRBD2. TRBV5-3 is noted as an ORF with a role that remains uncertain. The CDR3 length is 13 residues. The CDR3 protein is CASSFNGRNEQYF. Here the CDR3 DNA reads TGTGCCAGCAGCTTTAACGGGAGGAACGAGCAGTACTTC.

Concerning this clonotype itself: A clone one base away is much larger, so this may be a read error. This chain connects TRBV2 to TRBJ1-6, with D maybe TRBD1 (5 bases). Per the germline V gene, CDR1 is SNHLY and CDR2 is FYNNEI. CDR3 length: 17 residues. In DNA form, the CDR3 reads TGTGCCAGCAGGGGAGAGGACATATCAATCTATAGTTCACCCCTCCACTTT. Translated, it gives CASRGEDISIYSSPLHF.

This clonotype was counted at least ten times. The chain carries TRBV20-1 and TRBJ1-5, with D uncertain. The CDR3 is 15 amino acids. CDR1 DFQATT and CDR2 SNEGSKA come from the germline V gene (reference sequence). Trimming stripped 1 base from V and 3 bases from J, with 13 bases between. This CDR3 reads CSARVDENLNQPQHF. Here the CDR3 DNA reads TGCAGTGCTAGAGTGGACGAGAACCTCAATCAGCCCCAGCATTTT.

A few counts support this clonotype. This may be a read error, as it is one base from a much larger clone. The CDR3 DNA reads TGCGGCGTTAGCGGGGGGTCCGCCTACGAGCAGTACTTC. Amino acids: CGVSGGSAYEQYF. The chain links TRBV29-1 to TRBJ2-7; 10 bases match TRBD2. The germline gives CDR1 SQVTM, CDR2 ANQGSEA. This CDR3 region has 13 residues.

For this clonotype: A much bigger clone sits one base away, suggesting this may be a read error. The chain joins TRBV27 to TRBJ2-3, with unresolved D. CDR3 length: 11 amino acids. CDR1 MNHEY and CDR2 SMNVEV come from the germline V gene (reference sequence). The CDR3 DNA follows: TGTGCCAGCAGTTTAGCTGATACGCAGTGTTTT. It translates to CASSLADTQCF.

This clonotype was observed many times. This chain joins TRBV29-1 and TRBJ2-3; 12 bases align to TRBD1. This CDR3 is 16 amino acids long. Trimming removed 1 base from V and 5 bases from J; junction bases left unmatched: 7. The germline V gene encodes CDR1 SQVTM and CDR2 ANQGSEA. CDR3 sequence reads: CSVEGHRDRGRDTQYF. CDR3 coding DNA: TGCAGCGTTGAAGGCCACCGGGACAGGGGGCGAGATACGCAGTATTTT.

CDR3 in amino acids: CASSWVIAGGKLDEQYF. The CDR3 region has the DNA TGTGCCAGCAGTTGGGTGATAGCGGGAGGGAAGCTGGACGAGCAGTACTTC. The chain uses TRBV6-2 or TRBV6-3 and TRBJ2-7, with 11 bases fitting TRBD2. Germline CDR1 and CDR2: MNHEY and SVGEGT. The CDR3 runs to 17 residues. J was trimmed by 5 bases and V by 4 bases; bases with no gene match: 13.